This record covers a single TCR beta chain. Sample-barcoded 5' priming and a J-beta primer mix drove a second PCR of roughly 6 to 12 cycles. TCRdb passed the 5' RACE reads through MiXCR, listing each CDR3 protein once. The sample lists about 800,000 distinct CDR3 sequences; approximately 25% were seen once. The sample belongs to a study of blood T cells in healthy people across ages. V lost 2 bases to trimming and J lost 4 bases, with 8 bases between them. Germline V CDR1 and CDR2: MNHNY, SVGAGI (reference sequence). The CDR3 runs 13 residues. This sample also appeared in a second study, on T cells of mothers and their children.

V usage is TRBV6-6 and J usage is TRBJ1-1; D gene ambiguous. The sample taken for sequencing was blood. This TCR derives from a boy between 5 and 17 years old in good health. The CDR3 here is CASSYGGVTEAFF. Here the CDR3 DNA reads TGTGCCAGCAGTTACGGCGGTGTCACTGAAGCTTTCTTT.